The 14 T cell receptor beta chains listed next were all sequenced from one sample in a study of blood T cell repertoires in COVID-19. The method was immunoSEQ multiplex PCR; TCRdb's version includes in-frame clones alone and lacks a portion of them. The table includes about 5,600 clones, around 84% detected once. The specimen was peripheral blood. The source of these receptors is a human donor in a cohort sampled during active COVID-19.

This chain links TRBV27 with TRBJ2-1, with 9 bases identical to TRBD1. CDR1 and CDR2 (germline): MNHEY, SMNVEV (reference sequence). This CDR3 comprises 17 residues. After removal of 2 bases from V and 7 bases from J, the junction contained 12 bases not matched to a gene. CDR3 coding DNA: TGTGCCAGCAGTTTAGCTGGCGTGGGACAGGGTCGAAATGAGCAGTTCTTC. Its translation is CASSLAGVGQGRNEQFF.

The chain joins TRBV6-5 to TRBJ2-1, with D tentatively TRBD1 (5 bases). CDR3 length: 13 amino acids. Deletions cut 7 bases from V and 4 bases from J, with 11 bases between. Germline V gene sequence: CDR1 MNHEY, CDR2 SVGAGI. The CDR3 region is CASIMTEYNEQFF. Here the CDR3 DNA reads TGTGCCAGCATCATGACAGAGTACAATGAGCAGTTCTTC.

This sequence joins TRBV5-1 and TRBJ2-3; 10 nucleotides align to TRBD2. The length of the CDR3 is 15 residues. CDR1 and CDR2 (germline): SGHRS, YFSETQ. J was trimmed by 6 bases and V by 6 bases; bases with no gene match: 10. The CDR3 nucleotides read TGCGCCAGCACTTCAAGCGGGAGGGGTTGGGATACGCAGTATTTT. This gives the protein CASTSSGRGWDTQYF. The full variable domain, rest sourced from reference TRBV5-1 and TRBJ2-3, is KAGVTQTPRYLIKTRGQQVTLSCSPISGHRSVSWYQQTPGQGLQFLFEYFSETQRNKGNFPGRFSGRQFSNSRSEMNVSTLELGDSALYLCASTSSGRGWDTQYFGPGTRLTVL.

This clone was seen only a few times. This chain uses TRBV19 with TRBJ1-5; the D is unclear. CDR3 length: 14 amino acids. CDR1 and CDR2 from the germline V gene are LNHDA and SQIVND (reference sequence). With 10 bases removed from V and 2 bases from J, the gap between germline ends came to 15 bases. CDR3 DNA: TGTGCCACTACAGACCTTTGGGGCAATCAGCCCCAGCATTTT. As protein: CATTDLWGNQPQHF.

The gene calls are TRBV6-1 and TRBJ2-6; 7 bases are a match to TRBD1. The germline CDR1 and CDR2 sequences are MNHNS and SASEGT. J was trimmed by 12 bases and V by 1 base; bases with no gene match: 6. The CDR3 is 14 residues long. CDR3 sequence: CASSEETGFGVLTF. CDR3 nucleotides: TGTGCCAGCAGTGAAGAGACAGGGTTCGGCGTCCTGACTTTC.

The V and J genes are TRBV20-1 and TRBJ1-2; TRBD1 agrees at 7 bases. Losses at the gene ends were 6 bases for V and 2 bases for J; bases not matched to a gene: 0. The CDR3 length is 11 residues. Looked up from germline, CDR1 is DFQATT and CDR2 is SNEGSKA (reference sequence). Here the CDR3 DNA reads TGCAGTGCGACAGGGAACTATGGCTACACCTTC. Its protein product is CSATGNYGYTF.

CDR3 protein: CASRDTGDGANVLTF. The DNA of the CDR3 is TGTGCCAGCAGGGATACAGGGGATGGGGCCAACGTCCTGACTTTC. The rearrangement joins TRBV7-9 to TRBJ2-6, with 7 positions matching TRBD1. The V gene end was trimmed by 6 bases and the J gene end by 3 bases; junction bases not matched to a gene: 5. The CDR3 contains 15 residues. From germline, CDR1 is SEHNR and CDR2 FQNEAQ (reference sequence).

This clone was detected only a few times. V gene TRBV4-1 combines with J gene TRBJ2-7, with D uncertain. The germline V gene encodes CDR1 MGHRA and CDR2 YSYEKL. CDR3 size: 15 residues. The V end was cut by 1 base, the J end by 0 bases, with 10 bases between. The CDR3 reads CASSQGRQVSYEQYF. DNA of the CDR3: TGCGCCAGCAGCCAAGGAAGGCAGGTCTCCTACGAGCAGTACTTC.

The chain joins TRBV27 to TRBJ1-2, with TRBD1 matching over 7 bases. The CDR3 length is 19 residues. V was clipped by 0 bases and J by 1 base; unmatched bases: 14. The germline V gene encodes CDR1 MNHEY and CDR2 SMNVEV (reference sequence). CDR3 nucleotide sequence: TGTGCCAGCAGTTTATCGAGGGCCCGGAGGGGGCGGGATAACTATGGCTACACCTTC. This codes for CASSLSRARRGRDNYGYTF.

This clone was seen more than once but under ten times. This sample includes further DNA sequences coding for the same CDR3. V is TRBV7-9 and J is TRBJ1-1; no clear D gene. The V gene lost 3 bases and the J gene lost 1 base, with 6 bases spanning the gap. Germline lookup yields CDR1 SEHNR and CDR2 FQNEAQ (reference sequence). The CDR3 covers 13 residues. The CDR3 nucleotides are TGTGCCAGCAGCTTTCGACAGAACACTGAAGCTTTCTTT. It is translated as CASSFRQNTEAFF.

The chain joins TRBV28 to TRBJ2-1; no definite D call. Germline CDR1 MDHEN, CDR2 SYDVKM. The CDR3 is 12 residues long. The V gene lost 10 bases and the J gene lost 3 bases, with 10 bases spanning the gap. The CDR3 coding sequence is TGTGCCACCGAGGCCTTCTACAATGAGCAGTTCTTC. It encodes CATEAFYNEQFF.

This clone is medium-sized. The chain is built from TRBV29-1 and TRBJ2-1; TRBD2 matches at 7 bases. The germline gives CDR1 SQVTM, CDR2 ANQGSEA. Trimming removed 8 bases from V and 4 bases from J; junction bases left unmatched: 2. The CDR3 spans 11 residues. The CDR3 sequence: CSLGLYNEQFF. CDR3 DNA sequence: TGCAGCTTGGGACTATACAATGAGCAGTTCTTC.

The chain couples TRBV20-1 to TRBJ1-2; 7 bases align to TRBD1. The germline CDR1 and CDR2 sequences are DFQATT and SNEGSKA (reference sequence). The V segment lost 3 bases and the J segment 6 bases; nucleotides outside the gene matches: 7. CDR3 length: 13 residues. Written as DNA, the CDR3 is TGCAGTGCTAGTGCCGGGACAGCGAATGGCTACACCTTC. It specifies CSASAGTANGYTF.

This chain uses TRBV11-2 with TRBJ2-3, with 10 nucleotides matching TRBD2. This CDR3 comprises 16 residues. Germline assignment: CDR1 SGHAT and CDR2 FQNNGV. J gave up 2 bases and V 4 bases, and 6 bases lay outside the gene matches. The chain's CDR3 is CASSSWTSGNTDTQYF. CDR3 DNA: TGTGCCAGCAGCTCCTGGACTAGCGGCAACACAGATACGCAGTATTTT.